A single sample is the source of the 8 T cell receptor beta chains below, sequenced in a study of T cell changes during pregnancy in multiple sclerosis. Data came from immunoSEQ multiplex PCR; TCRdb stores just in-frame clones and leaves some out. The table lists fewer than 75,000 clones, 90% to 95% of them singletons. This specimen was peripheral blood, taken in the second trimester of pregnancy. These TCRs come from a female donor with multiple sclerosis, enrolled in a pregnancy study.

The chain carries TRBV2 and TRBJ1-2; D gene unclear. The germline V gene encodes CDR1 SNHLY and CDR2 FYNNEI. V lost 2 bases and J lost 4, with 11 bases in between. The CDR3 loop spans 14 amino acids. The CDR3, as DNA: TGTGCCAGCAGTGAATCCTCTCTTAGCTATGGCTACACCTTC. Its protein is CASSESSLSYGYTF.

J is TRBJ1-2 and V is TRBV6-1, with 7 bases that match TRBD1. This CDR3 has 17 residues. Trimming took 1 base from V and 5 from J; bases not matched to a gene: 13. Germline values: CDR1 MNHNS, CDR2 SASEGT. The CDR3 DNA follows: TGTGCCAGCAGTGAAGGGGTTCCCACCTCGACAGGGTATGGCTACACCTTC. Residues: CASSEGVPTSTGYGYTF.

The V gene is TRBV5-4, the J gene TRBJ2-7; 7 bases match TRBD1. The CDR3 sequence is 15 residues long. V lost 4 bases to trimming and J lost 0 bases; unmatched junction nucleotides: 7. Germline V gene lookup returns CDR1 SGHNT and CDR2 YYREEE (reference sequence). The CDR3 sequence is CASSPGQPSSYEQYF. The CDR3 region has the DNA TGTGCCAGCAGCCCGGGACAGCCCAGCTCCTACGAGCAGTACTTC.

This clone was counted a single time. This chain connects TRBV6-1 to TRBJ1-5; D unclear. The CDR3 consists of 17 residues. Deletions cut 2 bases from V and 0 bases from J, with 14 bases between. CDR1 is MNHNS, CDR2 SASEGT, per germline. The CDR3 nucleotides are TGTGCCAGCAGTGAAAGCGGGGAGAGTTCTAGCAATCAGCCCCAGCATTTT. Translating it yields CASSESGESSSNQPQHF.

The chain is built from TRBV2 and TRBJ2-1, with TRBD2 matching 13 bases. Germline assignment: CDR1 SNHLY and CDR2 FYNNEI. The CDR3 consists of 14 residues. V lost 5 bases and J lost 9; bases outside the gene matches: 4. The chain's CDR3 is CASSWTSGSPEQFF. The CDR3 DNA follows: TGTGCCAGCAGTTGGACTAGCGGGAGCCCTGAGCAGTTCTTC.

This clone was seen just once. V and J are TRBV19 and TRBJ1-2, with 8 bases fitting TRBD1. CDR3 length equals 14 residues. Germline V lookup: CDR1 LNHDA, CDR2 SQIVND (reference sequence). V was clipped by 7 bases and J by 4 bases; unmatched bases: 8. In DNA, the CDR3 is TGTGCCAGTACTAGACAGGGGCAGGGCTATGGCTACACCTTC. Protein sequence: CASTRQGQGYGYTF.

The chain has TRBV7-2 and TRBJ2-2, with TRBD1 identical over 10 bases. Looked up from germline, CDR1 is SGHTA and CDR2 is FQGNSA. The CDR3 has 16 residues. The V and J ends lost 5 bases and 3 bases, in that order; junction bases with no gene match: 6. CDR3 sequence reads: CASSETGGWDTGELFF. Here the CDR3 DNA reads TGTGCCAGCAGCGAGACAGGGGGCTGGGACACCGGGGAGCTGTTTTTT.

The V call is TRBV30, the J call TRBJ2-3; 10 nucleotides align to TRBD2. CDR1 and CDR2 (germline): GTSNPN, SVGIG (reference sequence). J lost 4 bases, V lost 2 bases, and 9 bases had no gene match. The CDR3 contains 16 residues. CDR3 coding DNA: TGTGCCTGGAGTTTTTCTTTCGGACTAGCGGCAGATACGCAGTATTTT. This translates into CAWSFSFGLAADTQYF.